These 6 T cell receptor beta chains share one sample of origin, sequenced in a study of spatial heterogeneity in lung cancer. Study conclusions and caveats: Counts that tracked tumor mutation counts were those of expanded intratumoral alpha and beta TCRs.

Sample time point: sample taken at primary tumor resection. TCRdb re-derived calls from the 5' RACE reads in MiXCR, one entry per CDR3 protein. The sample has around 4,000 distinct CDR3 sequences, roughly 5.5% seen once. These receptors lack a known antigen. Sequencing used lung tumor tissue, obtained at surgery. Source of these receptors: a female donor with early-stage non-small cell lung cancer.

This clonotype has a count of ten or more. This beta chain turned up in a library designed for alpha chains; as an off-target read, its abundance says little. The chain combines TRBV5-1 with TRBJ2-1; 8 bases fit TRBD2. The CDR3 length is 14 residues. CDR1 is SGHRS, CDR2 YFSETQ, per germline. J was trimmed by 7 bases and V by 3 bases; bases with no gene match: 6. CDR3 sequence: CASSWAAGGNEQFF. For the CDR3, the DNA is TGCGCCAGCAGCTGGGCGGCGGGAGGAAATGAGCAGTTCTTC.

This clonotype is medium-sized. A library prepared for alpha chains yielded this beta chain as an off-target read; its size is of little meaning. This chain joins TRBV11-1 and TRBJ1-5; TRBD1 might be the D (5 bases). Germline loops: CDR1 SGHAT, CDR2 FQDESV (reference sequence). Trimming cost V 5 bases and J 7 bases, with 12 bases left between them. The CDR3 has 13 residues. The DNA of the CDR3 is TGTGCCAGCAGCCCCGGGACTGGACAGCCCCAGCATTTT. Residues: CASSPGTGQPQHF.

There are many counts of this clonotype. This beta chain is off target for a library built for alpha chains, so its abundance means little. The J gene is TRBJ2-7, the V gene TRBV27, with D possibly being TRBD1 (6 bases). The germline V gene has CDR1 MNHEY and CDR2 SMNVEV (reference sequence). The germline V and J ends were trimmed by 6 bases and 3 bases, with 18 bases remaining between them. CDR3 length: 15 residues. DNA for the CDR3: TGTGCCAGCAGCTCTTATAGGTCACAGGGCTACGAGCAGTACTTC. It yields the protein CASSSYRSQGYEQYF.

In its sample, this clonotype ranks as medium-sized. Because the library targeted alpha chains, this beta chain is an off-target read whose size means little. This chain joins TRBV3-1 and TRBJ1-1; perhaps TRBD1 as D (6 bases). This CDR3 has 17 residues. V was clipped by 1 base and J by 0 bases, with 15 bases between them. Germline V gives CDR1 LGHDT, CDR2 YNNKEL (reference sequence). CDR3 sequence reads: CASSQAQGQGVNTEAFF. CDR3 nucleotides: TGTGCCAGCAGCCAAGCTCAGGGGCAGGGAGTGAACACTGAAGCTTTCTTT. The complete variable domain, with remaining parts taken from reference TRBV3-1 and TRBJ1-1, reads DTAVSQTPKYLVTQMGNDKSIKCEQNLGHDTMYWYKQDSKKFLKIMFSYNNKELIINETVPNRFSPKSPDKAHLNLHINSLELGDSAVYFCASSQAQGQGVNTEAFFGQGTRLTVV.

This clonotype was found a few times. This may come from a read error, since a much larger clone is one base off. This beta chain lies outside the target of a library built for alpha chains; its clone size means little. The V call is TRBV30, the J call TRBJ2-3; D is undetermined. The V gene's germline CDR1 is GTSNPN and CDR2 SVGIG (reference sequence). This CDR3 is 15 amino acids long. Here the CDR3 DNA reads TGTGCCCGGAGTGTTGGATACCCCAGCACAGATACGCAGTATTTT. Its translation is CARSVGYPSTDTQYF.

By sample share, this clonotype is medium-sized. Being off target in a library aimed at alpha chains, this beta chain has a size of little meaning. The gene calls are TRBV6-2 or TRBV6-3 and TRBJ2-3, with 9 bases identical to TRBD1. J lost 5 bases, V lost 5 bases, and 8 bases had no gene match. The CDR3 consists of 15 residues. Germline assignment: CDR1 MNHEY and CDR2 SVGEGT. The CDR3, as DNA: TGTGCCAGCAGTCCTGTCCCGGGACAGGGAGATACGCAGTATTTT. Amino acids: CASSPVPGQGDTQYF.